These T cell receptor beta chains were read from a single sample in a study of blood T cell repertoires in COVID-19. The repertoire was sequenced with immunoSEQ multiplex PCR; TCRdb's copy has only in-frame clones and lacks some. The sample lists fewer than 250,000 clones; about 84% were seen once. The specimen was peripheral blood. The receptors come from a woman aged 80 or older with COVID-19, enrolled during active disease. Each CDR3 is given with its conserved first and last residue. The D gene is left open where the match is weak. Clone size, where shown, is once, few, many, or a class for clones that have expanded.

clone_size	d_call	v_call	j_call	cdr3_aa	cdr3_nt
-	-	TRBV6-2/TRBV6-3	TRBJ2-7	CASSLDISYEQYF	TGTGCCAGCAGTTTGGACATTTCCTACGAGCAGTACTTC
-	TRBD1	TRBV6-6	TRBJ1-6	CASSGDRANSPLHF	TGTGCCAGCAGTGGGGACAGGGCTAATTCACCCCTCCACTTT
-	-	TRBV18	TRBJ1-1	CASSLGQDTEAFF	TGTGCCAGCTCCCTCGGACAAGACACTGAAGCTTTCTTT
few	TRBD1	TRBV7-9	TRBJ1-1	CASSTGQWNTEAFF	TGTGCCAGCAGTACGGGACAGTGGAACACTGAAGCTTTCTTT
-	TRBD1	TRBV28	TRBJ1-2	CASSLSDRGNGYTF	TGTGCCAGCAGTCTCTCGGACAGGGGGAATGGCTACACCTTC
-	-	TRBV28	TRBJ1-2	CASSSGGYGYTF	TGTGCCAGCAGTTCCGGCGGCTATGGCTACACCTTC
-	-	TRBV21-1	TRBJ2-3	CASSKGGDRGPTVTDTQYF	TGTGCCAGCAGCAAAGGGGGAGACAGGGGCCCGACGGTCACAGATACGCAGTATTTT
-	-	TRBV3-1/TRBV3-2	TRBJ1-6	CASSPRFREDSPLHF	TGTGCCAGCAGCCCCAGATTTCGCGAGGATTCACCCCTCCACTTT
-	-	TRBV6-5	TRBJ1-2	CASRELYGYTF	TGTGCCAGCAGGGAGCTCTATGGCTACACCTTC
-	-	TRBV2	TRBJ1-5	CASRGGQQNQPQHF	TGTGCCAGCAGGGGGGGGCAGCAAAATCAGCCCCAGCATTTT
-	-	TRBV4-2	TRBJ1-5	CASSQRDSNQPQHF	TGTGCCAGCAGCCAGCGGGATAGCAATCAGCCCCAGCATTTT
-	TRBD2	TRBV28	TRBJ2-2	CASSSPGLAVNTGELFF	TGTGCCAGCAGTTCCCCTGGACTAGCGGTGAACACCGGGGAGCTGTTTTTT
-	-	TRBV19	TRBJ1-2	CASTPTGRVDGYTF	TGTGCCAGTACCCCAACTGGCAGGGTAGATGGCTACACCTTC
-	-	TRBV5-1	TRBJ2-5	CASSLVTGTETQYF	TGCGCCAGCAGCTTGGTTACGGGTACGGAGACCCAGTACTTC
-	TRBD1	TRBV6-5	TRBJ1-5	CASIVGQGTHQPQHF	TGTGCCAGCATCGTTGGACAGGGGACGCATCAGCCCCAGCATTTT
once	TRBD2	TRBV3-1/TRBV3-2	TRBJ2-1	CASSQETGGYNEQFF	TGTGCCAGCAGCCAAGAAACGGGGGGTTACAATGAGCAGTTCTTC
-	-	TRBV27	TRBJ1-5	CASSEAGQPQHF	TGTGCCAGCAGTGAGGCGGGGCAGCCCCAGCATTTT
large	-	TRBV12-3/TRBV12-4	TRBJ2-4	CASSLNEGSISNF	TGTGCCAGCAGTTTAAATGAGGGCTCAATCTCTAACTTC
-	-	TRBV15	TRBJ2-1	CATSREQGQYNEQFF	TGTGCCACCAGCAGAGAGCAGGGCCAATACAATGAGCAGTTCTTC
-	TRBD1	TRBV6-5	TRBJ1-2	CASSSSGGGYGYTF	TGTGCCAGCAGTTCCTCAGGGGGCGGTTATGGCTACACCTTC
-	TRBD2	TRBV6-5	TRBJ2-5	CASRQAGVETQYF	TGTGCCAGCAGGCAGGCGGGGGTTGAGACCCAGTACTTC
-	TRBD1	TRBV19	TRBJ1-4	CASSNGQGGSKLFF	TGTGCCAGTAGTAACGGACAGGGAGGGTCAAAACTGTTTTTT
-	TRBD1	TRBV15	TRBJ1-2	CATSSLAGGAYGYTF	TGTGCCACCAGCAGCCTCGCAGGGGGCGCCTATGGCTACACCTTC
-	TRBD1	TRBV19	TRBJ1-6	CASSIGGQDGSPLHF	TGTGCCAGTAGTATAGGGGGACAGGATGGGTCACCCCTCCACTTT
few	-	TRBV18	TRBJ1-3	CASSSPNRADGNTIYF	TGTGCCAGCTCATCCCCCAACAGGGCCGACGGAAACACCATATATTTT
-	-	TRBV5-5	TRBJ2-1	CASTALGVSYNEQFF	TGTGCCAGCACCGCACTAGGCGTCTCCTACAATGAGCAGTTCTTC
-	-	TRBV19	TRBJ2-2	CASSGEGNTGELFF	TGTGCCAGTAGTGGTGAGGGGAACACCGGGGAGCTGTTTTTT
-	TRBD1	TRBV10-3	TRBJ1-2	CAISGQGAPSGYTF	TGTGCCATCAGTGGGCAGGGGGCGCCGAGTGGCTACACCTTC
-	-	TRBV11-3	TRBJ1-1	CASSLDSAEAFF	TGTGCCAGCAGCTTAGACTCCGCTGAAGCTTTCTTT
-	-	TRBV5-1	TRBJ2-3	CASSLGGGNTDTQYF	TGCGCCAGCAGCTTGGGTGGAGGAAACACAGATACGCAGTATTTT
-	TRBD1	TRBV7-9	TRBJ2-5	CATRQGALETQYF	TGTGCCACCCGACAGGGGGCGCTGGAGACCCAGTACTTC
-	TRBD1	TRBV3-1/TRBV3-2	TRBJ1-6	CASSQGTGGSPLHF	TGTGCCAGCAGCCAAGGGACAGGGGGTTCACCCCTCCACTTT
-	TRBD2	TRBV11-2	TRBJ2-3	CASSFPLAGGLDTQYF	TGTGCCAGCAGCTTCCCACTAGCGGGGGGACTAGATACGCAGTATTTT
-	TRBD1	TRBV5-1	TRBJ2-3	CASSSETGVGTDTQYF	TGCGCCAGCAGCTCAGAGACAGGGGTCGGCACAGATACGCAGTATTTT
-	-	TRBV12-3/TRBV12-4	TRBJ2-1	CASTIGTYNEQFF	TGTGCCAGCACTATCGGGACATACAATGAGCAGTTCTTC
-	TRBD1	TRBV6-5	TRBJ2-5	CASSRDRQETQYF	TGTGCCAGCAGTCGGGACAGGCAAGAGACCCAGTACTTC
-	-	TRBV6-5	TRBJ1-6	CASSYFAGTQNSPLHF	TGTGCCAGCAGTTACTTCGCCGGGACTCAGAATTCACCCCTCCACTTT
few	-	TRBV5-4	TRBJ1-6	CASSPGLNSPLHF	TGTGCCAGCAGCCCCGGACTGAATTCACCCCTCCACTTT
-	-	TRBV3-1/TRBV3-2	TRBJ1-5	CASSLGQGYQPQHF	TGTGCCAGCAGCCTTGGGCAGGGGTATCAGCCCCAGCATTTT
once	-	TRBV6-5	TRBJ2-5	CASSSGRGETQYF	TGTGCCAGCAGTAGTGGCCGTGGAGAGACCCAGTACTTC
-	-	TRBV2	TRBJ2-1	CASSERKQFF	TGTGCCAGCAGTGAGAGGAAGCAGTTCTTC
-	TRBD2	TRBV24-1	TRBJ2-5	CATSDLAGGKETQYF	TGTGCCACCAGTGATTTGGCGGGGGGCAAAGAGACCCAGTACTTC
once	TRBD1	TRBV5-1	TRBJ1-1	CASNPGQGNTEAFF	TGCGCCAGCAATCCGGGACAGGGGAACACTGAAGCTTTCTTT
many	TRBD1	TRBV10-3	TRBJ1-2	CAISSPGAGGALNYGYTF	TGTGCCATCAGTTCACCCGGGGCAGGGGGAGCTTTAAACTATGGCTACACCTTC
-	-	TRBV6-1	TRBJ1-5	CASSEQGGDQPQHF	TGTGCCAGCAGTGAACAGGGAGGGGATCAGCCCCAGCATTTT
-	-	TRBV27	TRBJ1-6	CASSLESGLTNSPLHF	TGTGCCAGCAGTTTAGAATCGGGACTGACCAATTCACCCCTCCACTTT
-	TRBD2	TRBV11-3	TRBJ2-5	CASSQPAGDQETQYF	TGTGCCAGCAGCCAACCAGCGGGGGACCAAGAGACCCAGTACTTC
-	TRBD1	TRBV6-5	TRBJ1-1	CASTKIDREDTEAFF	TGTGCCAGCACTAAAATAGACAGGGAAGACACTGAAGCTTTCTTT
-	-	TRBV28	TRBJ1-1	CASSLTFYTEAFF	TGTGCCAGCAGTTTGACTTTCTACACTGAAGCTTTCTTT
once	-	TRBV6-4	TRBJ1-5	CASSETANQPQHF	TGTGCCAGCAGTGAGACAGCGAATCAGCCCCAGCATTTT
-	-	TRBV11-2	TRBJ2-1	CASRLSGVSEQFF	TGTGCCAGCAGGTTATCAGGGGTATCCGAGCAGTTCTTC
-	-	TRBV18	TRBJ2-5	CASSPKGETQYF	TGTGCCAGCTCACCAAAGGGGGAGACCCAGTACTTC
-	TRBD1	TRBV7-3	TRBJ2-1	CASSFRDRPFDEQFF	TGTGCCAGCAGCTTCCGGGACAGGCCCTTTGATGAGCAGTTCTTC
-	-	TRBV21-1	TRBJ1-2	CAEGRFNNYGYTF	TGTGCCGAGGGGAGGTTCAATAACTATGGCTACACCTTC